The 14 T cell receptor beta chains below all came from one sample that was sequenced in a study of blood T cell repertoires in COVID-19. Sequencing was performed with immunoSEQ multiplex PCR; in TCRdb, only in-frame clones are kept and a portion is missing. The data hold roughly 210,000 clones, with about nine tenths observed a single time. Material for sequencing was PBMCs or T cells enriched from blood (not recorded which). Every receptor here comes from a man aged 30-40 years in a cohort exposed to, infected with or recovered from COVID-19 (not recorded which).

The V gene is TRBV6-5, the J gene TRBJ2-2, with TRBD1 matching 7 bases. V dropped 7 bases and J dropped 5; count of bases not matched to a gene: 4. Germline CDR1 MNHEY, CDR2 SVGAGI. The CDR3 is 13 residues long. CDR3 sequence reads: CASNQGETGELFF. The CDR3 nucleotides read TGTGCCAGCAACCAGGGGGAGACCGGGGAGCTGTTTTTT.

The chain links TRBV5-5 to TRBJ1-1; possibly TRBD1 for D (5 bases). The CDR3 contains 15 residues. V dropped 2 bases and J dropped 1 base, with 12 bases sitting between them. The germline V gene encodes CDR1 SGHKS and CDR2 YYEKEE (reference sequence). For the CDR3, the DNA is TGTGCCAGCAGCTTTGCGGGGCAGCAGAACACTGAAGCTTTCTTT. Translated: CASSFAGQQNTEAFF.

The CDR3 DNA follows: TGTGCCAGCAGCCGCCCTCCTAAAGAGTACGAGCAGTACTTC. This encodes CASSRPPKEYEQYF. The chain has TRBV11-2 and TRBJ2-7; D ambiguous. The CDR3 loop spans 14 amino acids. Germline CDR1 SGHAT, CDR2 FQNNGV. V was clipped by 5 bases and J by 4 bases, with 15 bases between them.

J is TRBJ2-3 and V is TRBV28; 9 positions match TRBD1. V lost 0 bases, J lost 0 bases, and 22 bases stayed unmatched. This CDR3 is 23 amino acids long. Germline CDR1 MDHEN, CDR2 SYDVKM. The CDR3 loop is CASSLWEGGGTGTVGVSTDTQYF. CDR3 DNA: TGTGCCAGCAGTTTATGGGAAGGAGGTGGGACAGGGACTGTGGGAGTGAGCACAGATACGCAGTATTTT.

This clone was counted only a few times. The chain uses TRBV6-5 and TRBJ1-6, with a possible D match to TRBD1 (5 bases). From germline, CDR1 is MNHEY and CDR2 SVGAGI. V shed 3 bases and J shed 1 base, with 10 bases lying between them. The CDR3 is 16 residues long. Here the CDR3 reads CASSYLGTSYNSPLHF. The CDR3 DNA sequence: TGTGCCAGCAGTTATCTCGGGACTTCCTATAATTCACCCCTCCACTTT.

The V gene is TRBV20-1, the J gene TRBJ2-1; 9 bases map to TRBD2. Germline V gene data show CDR1 as DFQATT and CDR2 as SNEGSKA (reference sequence). The CDR3 spans 15 residues. The junction had 12 bases not matched to a gene; V was cut back by 3 bases and J by 9 bases. The CDR3 loop is CSASPGLARAAEQFF. For the CDR3, the DNA is TGCAGTGCTAGTCCGGGACTAGCAAGGGCCGCTGAGCAGTTCTTC.

The rearrangement uses TRBV5-1 and TRBJ2-1, with 10 bases aligning to TRBD2. Germline CDR1 SGHRS, CDR2 YFSETQ. The length of the CDR3 is 16 residues. The V gene end was trimmed by 0 bases and the J gene end by 7 bases; junction bases not matched to a gene: 7. CDR3 DNA sequence: TGCGCCAGCAGCTTGGAACCTAGCGGGAGAATGAATGAGCAGTTCTTC. Protein product: CASSLEPSGRMNEQFF. The full variable domain, completed using reference TRBV5-1 and TRBJ2-1, is KAGVTQTPRYLIKTRGQQVTLSCSPISGHRSVSWYQQTPGQGLQFLFEYFSETQRNKGNFPGRFSGRQFSNSRSEMNVSTLELGDSALYLCASSLEPSGRMNEQFFGPGTRLTVL.

This chain connects TRBV27 to TRBJ2-5, with D unresolved. The CDR3 is 12 amino acids. Germline V gene lookup returns CDR1 MNHEY and CDR2 SMNVEV (reference sequence). With 10 bases removed from V and 1 base from J, the gap between germline ends came to 10 bases. CDR3 residues: CATRRGQETQYF. The CDR3, as DNA: TGTGCCACCCGGAGAGGCCAAGAGACCCAGTACTTC.

This clone was recorded a few times. The V gene is TRBV10-3, the J gene TRBJ2-1; D might be TRBD2 (5 bases). V was pared by 6 bases and J by 2 bases, with 14 bases between. Germline CDR1 reads ENHRY; CDR2 reads SYGVKD. The CDR3 spans 15 residues. CDR3 amino acids: CAISSPLSAYNEQFF. The DNA for the CDR3 is TGTGCCATCAGCTCCCCTCTTAGCGCCTACAATGAGCAGTTCTTC.

There are a few counts of this clone. V usage is TRBV11-3 and J usage is TRBJ2-2, with 8 bases fitting TRBD1. The trim removed 4 bases at V and 4 bases at J, leaving 5 bases unmatched. From germline, CDR1 is SGHNT and CDR2 YENEEA. The CDR3 loop spans 15 amino acids. CDR3 sequence: CASSSQTGVTGELFF. The CDR3 coding sequence is TGTGCCAGCAGCTCCCAGACAGGGGTCACCGGGGAGCTGTTTTTT.

The rearrangement uses TRBV19 and TRBJ1-4, with 8 nucleotides matching TRBD1. Germline CDR1 LNHDA, CDR2 SQIVND (reference sequence). This CDR3 is 14 amino acids long. V was clipped by 6 bases and J by 7 bases; unmatched bases: 7. CDR3 sequence reads: CASSPDRAGEKLFF. CDR3 in DNA: TGTGCCAGTAGCCCGGACAGGGCGGGTGAAAAACTGTTTTTT.

This chain uses TRBV5-1 with TRBJ2-3, with a tentative D call TRBD2 (6 bases). Germline CDR1 is SGHRS and CDR2 is YFSETQ. Trimming took off 4 bases at V and 6 bases at J, with 15 bases between the two ends. CDR3 length: 14 residues. Written as DNA, the CDR3 is TGCGCCAGCAGCCCAGGAGGGGTTGTGGATACGCAGTATTTT. This translates into CASSPGGVVDTQYF.

This clone has a single count. The rearrangement links TRBV29-1 to TRBJ1-3, with D hard to call. CDR3 size: 13 residues. Germline CDR1 SQVTM, CDR2 ANQGSEA. With 7 bases removed from V and 2 bases from J, the gap between germline ends came to 12 bases. CDR3 sequence (DNA): TGCAGCGCCCTTGAGGGCGCTGGAAACACCATATATTTT. The encoded protein is CSALEGAGNTIYF.

This clone was seen once. The chain is built from TRBV5-5 and TRBJ1-2, with D possibly TRBD1 on 6 matching bases. This CDR3 comprises 17 residues. Germline CDR1 is SGHKS and CDR2 is YYEKEE (reference sequence). V was cut by 3 bases and J by 0 bases, with 18 bases left in between. CDR3 DNA sequence: TGTGCCAGCAGCTACCTACCCGCAGGGGCCTCTAACTATGGCTACACCTTC. Its translation: CASSYLPAGASNYGYTF.